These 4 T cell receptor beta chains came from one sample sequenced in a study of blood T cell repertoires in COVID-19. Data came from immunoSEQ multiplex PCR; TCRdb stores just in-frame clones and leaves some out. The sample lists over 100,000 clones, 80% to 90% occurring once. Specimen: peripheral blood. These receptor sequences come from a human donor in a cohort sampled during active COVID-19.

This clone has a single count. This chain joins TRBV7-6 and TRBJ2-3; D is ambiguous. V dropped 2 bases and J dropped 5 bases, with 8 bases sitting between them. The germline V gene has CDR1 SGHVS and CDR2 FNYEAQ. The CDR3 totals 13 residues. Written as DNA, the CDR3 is TGTGCCAGCAGCTTAACTCCCCAAGATACGCAGTATTTT. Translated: CASSLTPQDTQYF.

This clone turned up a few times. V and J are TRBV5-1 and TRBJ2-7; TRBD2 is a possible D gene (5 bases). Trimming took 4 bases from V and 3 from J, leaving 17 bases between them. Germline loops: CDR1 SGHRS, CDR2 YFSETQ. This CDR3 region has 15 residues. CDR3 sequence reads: CASSVSPGKNYEQYF. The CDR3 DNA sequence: TGCGCCAGCAGCGTGTCACCGGGAAAAAACTACGAGCAGTACTTC.

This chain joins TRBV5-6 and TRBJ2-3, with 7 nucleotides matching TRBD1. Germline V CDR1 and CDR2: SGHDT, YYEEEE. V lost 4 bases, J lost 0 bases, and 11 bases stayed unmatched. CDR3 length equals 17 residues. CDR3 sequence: CASSEPTGLSSTDTQYF. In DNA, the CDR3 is TGTGCCAGCAGCGAGCCGACAGGGCTATCTAGCACAGATACGCAGTATTTT.

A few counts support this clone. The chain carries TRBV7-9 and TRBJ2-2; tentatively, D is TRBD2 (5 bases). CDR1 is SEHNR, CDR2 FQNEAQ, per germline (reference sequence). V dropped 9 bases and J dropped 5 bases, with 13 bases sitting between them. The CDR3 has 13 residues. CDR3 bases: TGTGCCAGTTCAGAGGGAAGTACCGGGGAGCTGTTTTTT. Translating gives CASSEGSTGELFF.